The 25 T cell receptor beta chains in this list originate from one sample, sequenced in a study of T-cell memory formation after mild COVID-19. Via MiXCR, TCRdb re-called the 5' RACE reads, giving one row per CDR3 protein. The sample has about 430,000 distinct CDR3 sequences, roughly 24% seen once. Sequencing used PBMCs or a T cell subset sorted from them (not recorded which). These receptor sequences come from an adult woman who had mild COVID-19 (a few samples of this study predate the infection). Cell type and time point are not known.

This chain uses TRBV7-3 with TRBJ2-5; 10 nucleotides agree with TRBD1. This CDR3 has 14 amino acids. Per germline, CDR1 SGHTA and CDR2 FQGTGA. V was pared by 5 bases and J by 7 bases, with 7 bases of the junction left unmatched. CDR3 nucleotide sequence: TGTGCCAGCAGCCCAGGGACAGGGGTTTGGACCCAGTACTTC. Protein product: CASSPGTGVWTQYF.

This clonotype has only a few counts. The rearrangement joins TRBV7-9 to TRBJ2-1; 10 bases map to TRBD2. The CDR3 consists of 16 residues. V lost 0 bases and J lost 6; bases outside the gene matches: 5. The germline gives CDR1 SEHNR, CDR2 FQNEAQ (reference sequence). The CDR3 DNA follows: TGTGCCAGCAGCTTAGCAATGAGCGGGAGGGCCAATGAGCAGTTCTTC. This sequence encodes CASSLAMSGRANEQFF.

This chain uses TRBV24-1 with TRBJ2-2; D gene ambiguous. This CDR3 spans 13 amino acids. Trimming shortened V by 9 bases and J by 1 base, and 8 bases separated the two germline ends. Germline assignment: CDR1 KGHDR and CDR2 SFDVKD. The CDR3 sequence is CATSSENTGELFF. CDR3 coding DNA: TGTGCCACCTCCAGCGAGAACACCGGGGAGCTGTTTTTT.

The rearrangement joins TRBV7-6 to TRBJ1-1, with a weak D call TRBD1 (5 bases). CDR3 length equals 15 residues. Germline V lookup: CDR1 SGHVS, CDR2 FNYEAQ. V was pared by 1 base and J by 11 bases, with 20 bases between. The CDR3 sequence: CASSLEPGPGHEAFF. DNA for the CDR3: TGTGCCAGCAGCTTAGAACCCGGGCCAGGGCATGAGGCTTTCTTT.

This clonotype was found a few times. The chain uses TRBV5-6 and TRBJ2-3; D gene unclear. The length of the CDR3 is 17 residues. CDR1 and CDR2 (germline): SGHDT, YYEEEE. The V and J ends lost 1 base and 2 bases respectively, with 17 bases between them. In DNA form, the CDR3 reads TGTGCCAGCAGCTTGCCCGGTAGTTTCGTCTACACAGATACGCAGTATTTT. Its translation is CASSLPGSFVYTDTQYF.

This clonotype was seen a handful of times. The CDR3: CSARGDDRDNEQFF. The CDR3, as DNA: TGCAGTGCTAGGGGTGATGACAGGGACAATGAGCAGTTCTTC. The rearrangement uses TRBV20-1 and TRBJ2-1; 7 bases are shared with TRBD1. The CDR3 loop spans 14 amino acids. The V gene end was trimmed by 3 bases and the J gene end by 5 bases; junction bases not matched to a gene: 7. Germline values: CDR1 DFQATT, CDR2 SNEGSKA (reference sequence).

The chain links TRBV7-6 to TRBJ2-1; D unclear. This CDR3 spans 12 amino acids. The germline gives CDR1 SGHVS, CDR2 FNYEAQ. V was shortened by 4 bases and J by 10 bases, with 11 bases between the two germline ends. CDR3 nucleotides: TGTGCCAGCAGCTCCACAGCAAGCGAGCAGTTCTTC. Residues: CASSSTASEQFF.

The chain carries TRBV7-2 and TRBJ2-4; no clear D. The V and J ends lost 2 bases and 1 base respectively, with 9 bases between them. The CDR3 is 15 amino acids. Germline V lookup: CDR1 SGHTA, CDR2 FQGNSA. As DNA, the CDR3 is TGTGCCAGCAGCTTAAAAGTGGTCGCCAAAAACATTCAGTACTTC. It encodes CASSLKVVAKNIQYF.

The CDR3 loop is CASRHRGLNYGYTF. The CDR3 DNA follows: TGTGCCAGCAGACACAGGGGGCTTAACTATGGCTACACCTTC. The gene calls are TRBV12-3 or TRBV12-4 and TRBJ1-2, with 9 bases fitting TRBD1. This CDR3 comprises 14 residues. Trimming took 6 bases from V and 1 from J; bases not matched to a gene: 3.

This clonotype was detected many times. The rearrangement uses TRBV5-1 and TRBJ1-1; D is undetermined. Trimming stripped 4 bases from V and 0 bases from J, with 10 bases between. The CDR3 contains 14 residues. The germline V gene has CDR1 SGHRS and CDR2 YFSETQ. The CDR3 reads CASSPAAMNTEAFF. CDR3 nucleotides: TGCGCCAGCAGCCCGGCAGCCATGAACACTGAAGCTTTCTTT.

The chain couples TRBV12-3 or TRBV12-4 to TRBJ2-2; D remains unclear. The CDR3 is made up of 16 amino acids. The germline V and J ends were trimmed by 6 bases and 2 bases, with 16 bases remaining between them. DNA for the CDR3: TGTGCCAGCAGATACAGCGTCGATTCAAACACCGGGGAGCTGTTTTTT. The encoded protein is CASRYSVDSNTGELFF.

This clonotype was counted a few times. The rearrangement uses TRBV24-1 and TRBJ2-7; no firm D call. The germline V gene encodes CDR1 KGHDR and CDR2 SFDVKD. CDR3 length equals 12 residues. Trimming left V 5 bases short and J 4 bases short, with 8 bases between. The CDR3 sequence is CATSGSSYEQYF. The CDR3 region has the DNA TGTGCCACCAGTGGGAGCAGTTACGAGCAGTACTTC.

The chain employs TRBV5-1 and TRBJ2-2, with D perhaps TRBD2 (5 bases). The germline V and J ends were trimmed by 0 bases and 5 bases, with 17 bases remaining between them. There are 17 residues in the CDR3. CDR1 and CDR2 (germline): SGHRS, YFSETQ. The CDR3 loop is CASSLARARVETGELFF. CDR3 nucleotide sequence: TGCGCCAGCAGCTTGGCGCGGGCTAGGGTTGAGACCGGGGAGCTGTTTTTT.

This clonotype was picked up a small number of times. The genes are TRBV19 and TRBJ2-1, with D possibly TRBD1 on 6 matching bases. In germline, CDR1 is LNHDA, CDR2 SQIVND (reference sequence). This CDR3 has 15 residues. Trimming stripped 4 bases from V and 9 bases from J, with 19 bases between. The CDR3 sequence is CASSNRELTWPEQFF. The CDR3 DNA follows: TGTGCCAGTAGTAACAGGGAGTTAACCTGGCCTGAGCAGTTCTTC.

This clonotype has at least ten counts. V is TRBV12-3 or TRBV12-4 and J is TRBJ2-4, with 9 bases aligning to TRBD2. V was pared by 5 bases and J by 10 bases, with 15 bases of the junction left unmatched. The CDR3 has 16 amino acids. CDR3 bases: TGTGCCAGCAGTGTGACTAGCGGTCTGGGAGATCGGATTCAGTACTTC. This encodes CASSVTSGLGDRIQYF.

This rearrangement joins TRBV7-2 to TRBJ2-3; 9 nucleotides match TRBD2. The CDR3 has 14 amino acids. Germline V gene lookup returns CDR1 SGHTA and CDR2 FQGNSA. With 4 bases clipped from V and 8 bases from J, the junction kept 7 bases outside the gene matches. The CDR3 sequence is CASSSGTSPTTQYF. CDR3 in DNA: TGTGCCAGCAGCTCAGGGACTAGCCCAACTACGCAGTATTTT.

The CDR3 loop reads CASRGLFNEKLFF. CDR3 sequence (DNA): TGTGCCAGCAGAGGCCTTTTTAATGAAAAACTGTTTTTT. The chain has TRBV6-6 and TRBJ1-4; D not resolved. Germline V gene sequence: CDR1 MNHNY, CDR2 SVGAGI (reference sequence). V was cut by 6 bases and J by 4 bases, with 9 bases left in between. The CDR3 runs to 13 residues.

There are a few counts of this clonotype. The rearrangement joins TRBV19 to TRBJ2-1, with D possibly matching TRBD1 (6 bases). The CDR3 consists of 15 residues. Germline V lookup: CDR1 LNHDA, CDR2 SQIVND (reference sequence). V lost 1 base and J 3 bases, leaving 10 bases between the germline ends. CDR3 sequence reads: CASSIVTGSYNEQFF. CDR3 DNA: TGTGCCAGTAGTATAGTCACAGGGAGCTACAATGAGCAGTTCTTC.

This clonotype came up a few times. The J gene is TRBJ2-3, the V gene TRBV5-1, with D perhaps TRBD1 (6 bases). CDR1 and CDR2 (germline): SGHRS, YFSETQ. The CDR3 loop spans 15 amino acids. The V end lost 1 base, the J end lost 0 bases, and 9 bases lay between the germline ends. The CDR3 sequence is CASSLSDRSTDTQYF. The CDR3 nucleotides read TGCGCCAGCAGCTTGTCGGACAGAAGCACAGATACGCAGTATTTT.

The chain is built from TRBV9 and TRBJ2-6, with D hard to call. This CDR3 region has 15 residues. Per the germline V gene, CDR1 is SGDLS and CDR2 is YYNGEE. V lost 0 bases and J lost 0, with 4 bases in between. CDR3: CASSVVSSGANVLTF. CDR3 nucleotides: TGTGCCAGCAGCGTAGTAAGCTCTGGGGCCAACGTCCTGACTTTC.

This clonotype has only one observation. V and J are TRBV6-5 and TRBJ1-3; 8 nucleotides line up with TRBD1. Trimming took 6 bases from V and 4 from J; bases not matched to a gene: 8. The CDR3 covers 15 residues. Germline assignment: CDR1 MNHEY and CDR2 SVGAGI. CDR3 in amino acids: CASSPDRGRGNTIYF. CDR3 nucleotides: TGTGCCAGCAGCCCCGACAGGGGCAGAGGAAACACCATATATTTT.

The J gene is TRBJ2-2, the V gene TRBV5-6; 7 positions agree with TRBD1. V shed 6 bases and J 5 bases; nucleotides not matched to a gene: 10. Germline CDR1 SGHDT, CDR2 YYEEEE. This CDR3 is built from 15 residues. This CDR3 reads CASTSGGQLTGELFF. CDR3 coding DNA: TGTGCCAGCACCTCTGGGGGACAGCTTACCGGGGAGCTGTTTTTT. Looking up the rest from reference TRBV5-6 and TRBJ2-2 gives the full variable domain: DAGVTQSPTHLIKTRGQQVTLRCSPKSGHDTVSWYQQALGQGPQFIFQYYEEEERQRGNFPDRFSGHQFPNYSSELNVNALLLGDSALYLCASTSGGQLTGELFFGEGSRLTVL.

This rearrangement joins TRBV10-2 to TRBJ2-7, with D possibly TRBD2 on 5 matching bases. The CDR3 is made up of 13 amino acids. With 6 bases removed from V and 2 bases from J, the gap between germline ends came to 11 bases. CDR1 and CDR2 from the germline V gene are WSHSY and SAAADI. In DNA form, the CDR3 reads TGCGCCAGCAGCAGCGGCGAAACCTACGAGCAGTACTTC. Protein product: CASSSGETYEQYF.

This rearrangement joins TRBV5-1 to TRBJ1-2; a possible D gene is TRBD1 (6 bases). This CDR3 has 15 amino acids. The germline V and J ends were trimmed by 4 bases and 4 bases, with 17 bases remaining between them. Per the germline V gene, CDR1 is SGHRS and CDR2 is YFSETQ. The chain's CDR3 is CASSPAQTGRYGYTF. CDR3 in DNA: TGCGCCAGCAGCCCCGCTCAGACAGGACGCTATGGCTACACCTTC.

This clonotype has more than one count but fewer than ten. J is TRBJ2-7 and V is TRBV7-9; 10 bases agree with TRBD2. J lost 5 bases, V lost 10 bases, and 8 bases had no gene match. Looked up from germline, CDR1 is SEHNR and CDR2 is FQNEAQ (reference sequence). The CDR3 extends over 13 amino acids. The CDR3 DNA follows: TGTGCCACATCCCTAGCGGGAGCCAACGAGCAGTACTTC. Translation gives CATSLAGANEQYF.